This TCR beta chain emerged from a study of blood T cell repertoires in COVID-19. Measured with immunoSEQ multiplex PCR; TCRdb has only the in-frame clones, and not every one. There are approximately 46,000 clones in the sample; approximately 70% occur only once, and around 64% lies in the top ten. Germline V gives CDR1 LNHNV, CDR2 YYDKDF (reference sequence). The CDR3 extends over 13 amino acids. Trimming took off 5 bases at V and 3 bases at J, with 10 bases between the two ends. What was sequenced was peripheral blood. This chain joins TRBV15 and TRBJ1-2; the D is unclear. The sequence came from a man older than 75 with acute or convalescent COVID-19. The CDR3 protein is CATSLTRDYGYTF. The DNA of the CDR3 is TGTGCCACCAGCTTAACACGGGACTATGGCTACACCTTC.